The next 21 T cell receptor beta chains were all read from a single sample in a study of T cell responses to AZD1222 COVID-19 vaccine (dated by TCRdb to the early 2020s). In light of the paper, this sample's time point label describes: about 28 days (+/-7) after the second vaccine dose. Interpreted using the paper, the treatment or condition label stands for: meningococcal conjugate vaccine given as trial control. Receptor amplification or capture employed the immunoSEQ multiplex PCR assay. In TCRdb, the immuneACCESS table is reduced to in-frame sequences with V and J assigned. These tables do not hold every clone; where another copy was compared, an unresolved V gene accounts for under half, and the others remain unexplained. The sample contains under 150,000 clones, about 82% of them found a single time. 7.9% of the sample is in the top ten clones. The sequencing used peripheral blood, collected 28 days after the second dose of the MenACWY control vaccine. The receptor set was obtained from an adult who received the MenACWY meningococcal vaccine as a control.

This clone came up a few times. The chain uses TRBV11-2 and TRBJ2-2, with D possibly matching TRBD2 (5 bases). Trimming left V 3 bases short and J 7 bases short, with 12 bases between. Germline V gives CDR1 SGHAT, CDR2 FQNNGV. The CDR3 sequence is 14 residues long. CDR3 loop: CASSLWTAGGELFF. The CDR3 region has the DNA TGTGCCAGCAGCTTGTGGACCGCGGGCGGGGAGCTGTTTTTT.

This clone was seen just once. This chain uses TRBV18 with TRBJ2-3; 10 bases align to TRBD2. J gave up 6 bases and V 5 bases, and 5 bases lay outside the gene matches. The germline gives CDR1 KGHSH, CDR2 LQKENI. The CDR3 runs to 14 residues. CDR3 sequence: CASSSSGSRDTQYF. In nucleotides, the CDR3 is TGTGCCAGCTCATCTAGCGGGAGTCGGGATACGCAGTATTTT. Drawing the rest from reference TRBV18 and TRBJ2-3, the complete variable domain is NAGVMQNPRHLVRRRGQEARLRCSPMKGHSHVYWYRQLPEEGLKFMVYLQKENIIDESGMPKERFSAEFPKEGPSILRIQQVVRGDSAAYFCASSSSGSRDTQYFGPGTRLTVL.

The chain joins TRBV28 to TRBJ1-2; a possible D gene is TRBD1 (6 bases). Between the trimmed V and J ends, which lost 3 bases and 2 bases, there was a span of 7 bases. This CDR3 has 13 residues. Germline lookup yields CDR1 MDHEN and CDR2 SYDVKM. CDR3 in amino acids: CASSFGGNYGYTF. The CDR3 DNA follows: TGTGCCAGCAGTTTCGGGGGCAACTATGGCTACACCTTC.

The rearrangement joins TRBV9 to TRBJ2-2; 16 positions agree with TRBD2. Trimming cost V 2 bases and J 3 bases; bases outside gene matches: 4. The germline CDR1 and CDR2 sequences are SGDLS and YYNGEE. The length of the CDR3 is 18 residues. In DNA form, the CDR3 reads TGTGCCAGCAGCGTCACCGGGACTAGCGGGAGGGACACCGGGGAGCTGTTTTTT. Translating it yields CASSVTGTSGRDTGELFF.

Here the CDR3 DNA reads TGTGCCAGCAGCAACCTTTATTCAGGGGTTAGGAACACCATATATTTT. Amino acids: CASSNLYSGVRNTIYF. The chain combines TRBV21-1 with TRBJ1-3; the table assigns TRBD1, which was not confirmed against the DNA. TRBV21-1 is a pseudogene. This CDR3 is 16 amino acids long.

This clone was observed a handful of times. The CDR3 here is CASSAGTDLRMEYGYTF. In nucleotides, the CDR3 is TGTGCCAGCAGTGCCGGGACAGACCTCAGGATGGAGTATGGCTACACCTTC. The chain joins TRBV6-1 to TRBJ1-2; TRBD1 agrees at 7 bases. Germline lookup yields CDR1 MNHNS and CDR2 SASEGT. This CDR3 contains 17 residues. Germline trimming cut 4 bases from V and 5 bases from J; bases unmatched to any gene: 16.

The chain joins TRBV4-1 to TRBJ1-1; 9 bases are shared with TRBD1. The CDR3 spans 14 residues. With 4 bases clipped from V and 4 bases from J, the junction kept 4 bases outside the gene matches. Per the germline V gene, CDR1 is MGHRA and CDR2 is YSYEKL. The CDR3 nucleotides are TGCGCCAGCAGCCTTACAGGGGGCCTCACTGAAGCTTTCTTT. It encodes CASSLTGGLTEAFF.

The chain uses TRBV11-2 and TRBJ1-2; D gene unclear. V was shortened by 1 base and J by 8 bases, with 14 bases between the two germline ends. This CDR3 spans 14 amino acids. The germline CDR1 and CDR2 sequences are SGHAT and FQNNGV. CDR3 loop: CASSLGFFSGGYTF. In DNA form, the CDR3 reads TGTGCCAGCAGCTTAGGCTTTTTTTCGGGAGGCTACACCTTC.

The rearrangement joins TRBV30 to TRBJ2-1; D unresolved. The CDR3 has 17 amino acids. The germline gives CDR1 GTSNPN, CDR2 SVGIG (reference sequence). The germline V and J ends were trimmed by 3 bases and 6 bases, with 24 bases remaining between them. In nucleotides, the CDR3 is TGTGCCTGGAGCCACAATCAAGGGCCTAACTGGGCCAATGAGCAGTTCTTC. As protein: CAWSHNQGPNWANEQFF. Variable domain in full (rest from reference TRBV30 and TRBJ2-1): SQTIHQWPATLVQPVGSPLSLECTVEGTSNPNLYWYRQAAGRGLQLLFYSVGIGQISSEVPQNLSASRPQDRQFILSSKKLLLSDSGFYLCAWSHNQGPNWANEQFFGPGTRLTVL.

The chain links TRBV21-1 to TRBJ1-6. TRBV21-1 is a known pseudogene. This CDR3 contains 14 residues. The CDR3 sequence: CASSRTIGNSPLHF. The DNA of the CDR3 is TGTGCCAGCAGTCGGACCATCGGGAATTCACCCCTCCACTTT.

The V call is TRBV5-1, the J call TRBJ1-1; possible D gene TRBD1, 5 bases. Trimming took off 1 base at V and 3 bases at J, with 10 bases between the two ends. This CDR3 has 14 amino acids. CDR1 is SGHRS and CDR2 is YFSETQ in the germline V gene. The CDR3 sequence: CASSLYSRDTEAFF. The CDR3 DNA sequence: TGCGCCAGCAGCTTGTATTCCAGGGACACTGAAGCTTTCTTT.

The CDR3 spells CASSLNGGYEQYV. As DNA, the CDR3 is TGTGCCAGCAGTTTAAATGGGGGCTACGAGCAGTACGTC. This sequence joins TRBV12-3 or TRBV12-4 and TRBJ2-7, with D perhaps being TRBD1 or TRBD2 (5 bases each). The length of the CDR3 is 13 residues. Trimming shortened V by 2 bases and J by 3 bases, and 8 bases separated the two germline ends.

The CDR3 DNA is TGCAGCGTTGACCCCCGAGGGTGGGGGGCTGACACTGAAGCTTTCTTT. Translation gives CSVDPRGWGADTEAFF. The chain couples TRBV29-1 to TRBJ1-1; weak D call: TRBD1 (6 bases). Germline V gene lookup returns CDR1 SQVTM and CDR2 ANQGSEA. The germline V and J ends were trimmed by 3 bases and 3 bases, with 20 bases remaining between them. The CDR3 covers 16 residues.

Only one count was recorded for this clone. V is TRBV10-3 and J is TRBJ1-1, with 8 bases fitting TRBD1. The CDR3 contains 14 residues. CDR1 is ENHRY and CDR2 is SYGVKD in the germline V gene. Trimming at V came to 5 bases and at J to 1 base, leaving 3 bases not matched to a gene. DNA of the CDR3: TGTGCCATCAGTATCGACAGGGGGAACACTGAAGCTTTCTTT. As protein: CAISIDRGNTEAFF.

This chain connects TRBV9 to TRBJ2-2, with D possibly being TRBD2 (5 bases). Trimming shortened V by 0 bases and J by 5 bases, and 11 bases separated the two germline ends. CDR3 size: 15 residues. CDR1 is SGDLS, CDR2 YYNGEE, per germline. As DNA, the CDR3 is TGTGCCAGCAGCGTAGGAGGGAGAGGGACCGGGGAGCTGTTTTTT. Encoded protein: CASSVGGRGTGELFF.

CDR3 DNA: TGTGCCAGCAGTTACGGGACAGGGGTCAATCAGCCCCAGCATTTT. This translates into CASSYGTGVNQPQHF. The rearrangement links TRBV6-5 to TRBJ1-5, with TRBD1 matching over 10 bases. CDR3 size: 15 residues. The V and J ends lost 2 bases and 3 bases, in that order; junction bases with no gene match: 1. Germline V gene data show CDR1 as MNHEY and CDR2 as SVGAGI.

The V gene is TRBV9, the J gene TRBJ1-5; D perhaps matches TRBD1 (6 bases). The CDR3 spans 15 residues. In germline, CDR1 is SGDLS, CDR2 YYNGEE. Trimming cost V 4 bases and J 6 bases, with 17 bases left between them. The CDR3 sequence: CASSLTGTFSQPQHF. CDR3 in DNA: TGTGCCAGCAGCCTCACAGGGACGTTCAGTCAGCCCCAGCATTTT.

The J gene is TRBJ1-1, the V gene TRBV5-1; the D is unclear. The germline V gene has CDR1 SGHRS and CDR2 YFSETQ. This CDR3 has 11 amino acids. Trimming stripped 4 bases from V and 1 base from J, with 2 bases between. The CDR3 region is CASSQNTEAFF. CDR3 nucleotide sequence: TGCGCCAGCAGCCAGAACACTGAAGCTTTCTTT.

The chain uses TRBV12-5 and TRBJ1-5; D is undetermined. The CDR3 is 14 amino acids. Germline CDR1 is LGHNT and CDR2 is FRNRAP. Trimming removed 1 base at V and 2 bases at J, with 6 bases between. This CDR3 is CASGLETGNQPQHF. The DNA for the CDR3 is TGTGCTAGTGGTTTGGAAACGGGCAATCAGCCCCAGCATTTT.

The chain is built from TRBV28 and TRBJ1-3; D call uncertain. The germline CDR1 and CDR2 sequences are MDHEN and SYDVKM. The CDR3 loop spans 14 amino acids. V lost 4 bases to trimming and J lost 0 bases, with 7 bases between them. The CDR3 DNA sequence: TGTGCCAGCAGTTACCTGAGCTCTGGAAACACCATATATTTT. It encodes CASSYLSSGNTIYF. Full variable domain (missing parts from reference TRBV28 and TRBJ1-3): DVKVTQSSRYLVKRTGEKVFLECVQDMDHENMFWYRQDPGLGLRLIYFSYDVKMKEKGDIPEGYSVSREKKERFSLILESASTNQTSMYLCASSYLSSGNTIYFGEGSWLTVV.

V and J are TRBV9 and TRBJ1-1; D perhaps matches TRBD1 (5 bases). Trimming pared 3 bases from V and 3 bases from J, leaving 15 bases between. Germline loops: CDR1 SGDLS, CDR2 YYNGEE. The CDR3 length is 15 residues. The CDR3 bases are TGTGCCAGCAGCGGAGCTTTGGGGGGTCACACTGAAGCTTTCTTT. Translating it yields CASSGALGGHTEAFF.